This T cell receptor (beta chain) was identified in a study of shared clonotypes between healthy human individuals. Assay: immunoSEQ multiplex PCR; the TCRdb copy retains only in-frame clones and omits some. The sample includes some 2,500,000 clones, approximately 93% of them seen just once. V lost 4 bases, J lost 6 bases, and 7 bases lay in between. The CDR3 spans 12 residues. Germline CDR1 reads SGHTA; CDR2 reads FQGNSA. The clonotype comes from a man younger than 35 in good health. Some clones in this sample may be carry-over from other donors' samples. The specimen was naive CD4+ T cells from PBMCs. Subset indicated: CD45RA+ positively selected. The gene calls are TRBV7-2 and TRBJ2-1; TRBD1 is a possible D gene (5 bases). The CDR3 reads CASSSRANEQFF. The CDR3 nucleotides read TGTGCCAGCAGCTCCAGGGCCAATGAGCAGTTCTTC.